The 5 T cell receptor beta chains below were found in one sample sequenced in a study of CD8 T cells in Susac syndrome. Reverse transcription used 0.5 to 1 ug RNA and random hexamers. TCRdb re-called the immunoSEQ multiplex PCR reads with MiXCR, one entry per CDR3 protein. The sample records 95,000 to 150,000 distinct CDR3 sequences, just under 95% being singletons. The sample was CD4+ T cells from PBMCs. All receptors come from a human donor in good health.

This clonotype showed up just once. J is TRBJ2-7 and V is TRBV5-6; D is uncertain. Germline V gene data show CDR1 as SGHDT and CDR2 as YYEEEE. The CDR3 totals 13 residues. Trimming pared 0 bases from V and 4 bases from J, leaving 8 bases between. The CDR3 protein is CASSLDSLYEQYF. For the CDR3, the DNA is TGTGCCAGCAGCTTGGATTCCCTTTACGAGCAGTACTTC.

The chain uses TRBV6-1 and TRBJ2-3; D is undetermined. Germline CDR1 and CDR2: MNHNS and SASEGT. This CDR3 is 14 amino acids long. Trimming took off 0 bases at V and 6 bases at J, with 10 bases between the two ends. The CDR3 coding sequence is TGTGCCAGCAGTGAAGCGCCCAGTGGCGATACGCAGTATTTT. This gives the protein CASSEAPSGDTQYF.

The rearrangement uses TRBV6-2 or TRBV6-3 and TRBJ2-4, with no clear D. The germline gives CDR1 MNHEY, CDR2 SVGEGT. The CDR3 sequence is 12 residues long. Trimming removed 2 bases at V and 6 bases at J, with 5 bases between. CDR3 nucleotides: TGTGCCAGCAGTTACCCGGGAAACATTCAGTACTTC. It codes for CASSYPGNIQYF.

This clonotype was counted a single time. The J gene is TRBJ2-4, the V gene TRBV6-5, with D possibly matching TRBD2 (7 bases). Germline-derived CDR1 and CDR2 are MNHEY and SVGAGI. This CDR3 is 14 amino acids long. The V end was cut by 4 bases, the J end by 8 bases, with 15 bases between. The CDR3 DNA follows: TGTGCCAGCAGTTCGCGGGGGCTGGGTGACATTCAGTACTTC. Amino acids: CASSSRGLGDIQYF.

V is TRBV5-1 and J is TRBJ2-3, with 7 bases lining up with TRBD1. V gave up 4 bases and J gave up 2 bases; unmatched junction bases: 7. Germline CDR1 and CDR2: SGHRS and YFSETQ. The CDR3 spans 15 residues. CDR3 protein: CASSPGQSYTDTQYF. CDR3 nucleotide sequence: TGCGCCAGCAGCCCGGGACAGAGTTACACAGATACGCAGTATTTT.